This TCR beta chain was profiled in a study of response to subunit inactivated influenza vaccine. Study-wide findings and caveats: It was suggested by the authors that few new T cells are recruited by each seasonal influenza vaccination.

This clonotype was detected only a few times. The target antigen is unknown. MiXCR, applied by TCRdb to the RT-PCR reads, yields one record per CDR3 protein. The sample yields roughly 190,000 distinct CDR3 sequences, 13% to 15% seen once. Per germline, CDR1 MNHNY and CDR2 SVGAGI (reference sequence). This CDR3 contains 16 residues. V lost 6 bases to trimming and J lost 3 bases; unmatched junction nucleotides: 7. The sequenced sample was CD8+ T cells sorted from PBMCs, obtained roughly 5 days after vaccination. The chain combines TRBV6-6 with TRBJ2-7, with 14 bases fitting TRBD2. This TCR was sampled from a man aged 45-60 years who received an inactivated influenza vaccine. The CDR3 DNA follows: TGTGCCAGCAGCAAAGGGACTAGCGGGGGCAGCTACGAGCAGTACTTC. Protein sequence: CASSKGTSGGSYEQYF.